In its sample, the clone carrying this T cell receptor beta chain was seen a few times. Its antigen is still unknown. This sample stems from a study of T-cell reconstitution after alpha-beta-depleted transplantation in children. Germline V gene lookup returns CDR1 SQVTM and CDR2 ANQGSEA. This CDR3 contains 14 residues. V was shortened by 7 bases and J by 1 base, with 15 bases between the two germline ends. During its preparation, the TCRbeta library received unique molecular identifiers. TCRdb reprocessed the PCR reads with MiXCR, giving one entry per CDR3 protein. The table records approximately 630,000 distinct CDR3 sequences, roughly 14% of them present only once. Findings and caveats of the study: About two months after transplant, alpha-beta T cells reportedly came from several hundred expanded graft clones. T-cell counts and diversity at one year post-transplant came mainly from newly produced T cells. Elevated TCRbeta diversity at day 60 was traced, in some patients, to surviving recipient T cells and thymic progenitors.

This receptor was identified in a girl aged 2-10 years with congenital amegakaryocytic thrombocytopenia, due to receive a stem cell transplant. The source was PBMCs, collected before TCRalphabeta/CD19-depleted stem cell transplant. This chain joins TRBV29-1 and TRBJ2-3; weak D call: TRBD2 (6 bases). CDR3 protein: CSGGGRDRTDTQYF. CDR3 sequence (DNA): TGCAGCGGCGGTGGGCGGGACCGCACAGATACGCAGTATTTT.